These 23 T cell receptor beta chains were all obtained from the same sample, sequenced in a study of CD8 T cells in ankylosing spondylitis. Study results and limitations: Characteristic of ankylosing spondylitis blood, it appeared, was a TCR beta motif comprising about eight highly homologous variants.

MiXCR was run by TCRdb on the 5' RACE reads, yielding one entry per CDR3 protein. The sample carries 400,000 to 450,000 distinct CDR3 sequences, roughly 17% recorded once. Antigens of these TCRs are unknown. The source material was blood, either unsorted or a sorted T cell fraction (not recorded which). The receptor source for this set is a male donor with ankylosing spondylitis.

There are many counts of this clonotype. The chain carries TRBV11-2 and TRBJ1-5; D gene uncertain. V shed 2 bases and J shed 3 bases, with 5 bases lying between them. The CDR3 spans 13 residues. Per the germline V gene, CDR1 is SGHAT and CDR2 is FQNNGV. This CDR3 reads CASSLNPNQPQHF. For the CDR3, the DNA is TGTGCCAGCAGCTTAAACCCCAATCAGCCCCAGCATTTT.

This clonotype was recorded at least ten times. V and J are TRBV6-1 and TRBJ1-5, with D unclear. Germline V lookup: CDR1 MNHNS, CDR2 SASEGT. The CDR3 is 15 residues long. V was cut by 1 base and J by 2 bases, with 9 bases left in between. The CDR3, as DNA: TGTGCCAGCAGTGAAGTCCGGGATCGCAATCAGCCCCAGCATTTT. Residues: CASSEVRDRNQPQHF.

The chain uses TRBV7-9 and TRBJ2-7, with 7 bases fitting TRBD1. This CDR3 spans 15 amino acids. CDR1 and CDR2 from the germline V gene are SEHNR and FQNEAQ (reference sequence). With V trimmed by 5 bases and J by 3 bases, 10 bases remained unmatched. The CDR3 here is CASSPSGRGNYEQYF. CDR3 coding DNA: TGTGCCAGCAGCCCCTCTGGCAGGGGGAACTACGAGCAGTACTTC.

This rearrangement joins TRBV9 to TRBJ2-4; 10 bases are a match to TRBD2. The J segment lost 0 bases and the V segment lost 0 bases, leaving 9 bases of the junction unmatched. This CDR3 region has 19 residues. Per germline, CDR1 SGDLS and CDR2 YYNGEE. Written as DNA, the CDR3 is TGTGCCAGCAGCGTAGATCCCCTAGCGGGGGATCTAGCCAAAAACATTCAGTACTTC. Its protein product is CASSVDPLAGDLAKNIQYF.

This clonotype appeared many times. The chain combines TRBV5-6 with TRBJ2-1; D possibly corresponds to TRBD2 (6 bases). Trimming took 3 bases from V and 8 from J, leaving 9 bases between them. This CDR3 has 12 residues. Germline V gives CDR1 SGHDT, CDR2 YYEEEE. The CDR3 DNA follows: TGTGCCAGCAGCTCCCGGGGGTATGAGCAGTTCTTC. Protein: CASSSRGYEQFF.

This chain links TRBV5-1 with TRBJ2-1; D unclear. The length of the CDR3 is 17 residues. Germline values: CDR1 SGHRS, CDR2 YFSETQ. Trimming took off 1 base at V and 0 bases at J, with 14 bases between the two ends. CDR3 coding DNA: TGCGCCAGCAGCTTGCAAGGCCCGCTGAGCTCCTACAATGAGCAGTTCTTC. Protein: CASSLQGPLSSYNEQFF.

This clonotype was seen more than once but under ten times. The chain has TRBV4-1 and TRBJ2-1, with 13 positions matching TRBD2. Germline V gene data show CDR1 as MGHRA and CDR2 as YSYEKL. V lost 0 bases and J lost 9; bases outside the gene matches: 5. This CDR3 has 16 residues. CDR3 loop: CASSQETSGGAFEQFF. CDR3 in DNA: TGCGCCAGCAGCCAAGAAACTAGCGGGGGGGCGTTTGAGCAGTTCTTC.

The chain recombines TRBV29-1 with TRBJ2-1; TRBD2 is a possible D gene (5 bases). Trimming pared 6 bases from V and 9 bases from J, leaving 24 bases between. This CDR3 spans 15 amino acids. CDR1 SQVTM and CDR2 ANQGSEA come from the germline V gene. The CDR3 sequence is CSVRKSAAGGGEQFF. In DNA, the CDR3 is TGCAGCGTCCGAAAGTCGGCTGCCGGAGGTGGTGAGCAGTTCTTC.

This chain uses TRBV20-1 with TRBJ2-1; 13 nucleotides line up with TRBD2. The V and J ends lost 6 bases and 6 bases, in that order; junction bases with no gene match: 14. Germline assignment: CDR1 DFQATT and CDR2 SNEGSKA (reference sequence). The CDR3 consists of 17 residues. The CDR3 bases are TGCAGTGCACCGGGACTAGCGGGACTTTTTTTAGCCAATGAGCAGTTCTTC. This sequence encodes CSAPGLAGLFLANEQFF.

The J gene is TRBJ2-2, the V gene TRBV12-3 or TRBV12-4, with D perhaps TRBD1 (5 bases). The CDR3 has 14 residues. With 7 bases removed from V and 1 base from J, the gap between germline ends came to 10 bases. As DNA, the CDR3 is TGTGCCAGCAACTCAGGACAGAACACCGGGGAGCTGTTTTTT. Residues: CASNSGQNTGELFF.

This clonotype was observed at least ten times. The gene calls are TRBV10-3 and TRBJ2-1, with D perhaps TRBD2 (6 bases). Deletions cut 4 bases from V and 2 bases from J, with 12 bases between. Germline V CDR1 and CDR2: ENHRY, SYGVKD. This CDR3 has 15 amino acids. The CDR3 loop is CAISARLATYNEQFF. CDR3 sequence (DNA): TGTGCCATCAGTGCCCGTCTAGCGACCTACAATGAGCAGTTCTTC.

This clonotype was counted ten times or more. Here the CDR3 DNA reads TGTGCCAGCGGTAGTGGAGATACGCAGTATTTT. Protein: CASGSGDTQYF. The J gene is TRBJ2-3, the V gene TRBV7-7; D not certain. Germline V CDR1 and CDR2: SSHAT, FNYEAQ (reference sequence). The CDR3 is 11 residues long. Trimming left V 8 bases short and J 5 bases short, with 8 bases between.

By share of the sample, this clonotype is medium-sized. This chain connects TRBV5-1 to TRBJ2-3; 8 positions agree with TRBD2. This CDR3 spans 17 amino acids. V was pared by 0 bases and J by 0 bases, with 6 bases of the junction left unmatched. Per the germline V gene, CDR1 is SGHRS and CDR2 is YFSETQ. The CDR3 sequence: CASSLAIAGTSTDTQYF. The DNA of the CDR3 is TGCGCCAGCAGCTTGGCTATAGCGGGAACCAGCACAGATACGCAGTATTTT.

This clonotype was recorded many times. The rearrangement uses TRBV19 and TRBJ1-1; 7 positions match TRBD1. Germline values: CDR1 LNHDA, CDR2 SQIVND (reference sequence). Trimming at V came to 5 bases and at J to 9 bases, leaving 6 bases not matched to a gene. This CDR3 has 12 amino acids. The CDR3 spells CASSQGDSKAFF. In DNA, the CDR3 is TGTGCCAGTAGTCAAGGGGACAGCAAAGCTTTCTTT.

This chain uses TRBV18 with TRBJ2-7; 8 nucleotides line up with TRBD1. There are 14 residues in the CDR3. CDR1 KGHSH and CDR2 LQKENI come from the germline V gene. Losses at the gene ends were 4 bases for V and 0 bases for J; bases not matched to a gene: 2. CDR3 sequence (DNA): TGTGCCAGCTCACGGGGACAGGACTCCTACGAGCAGTACTTC. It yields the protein CASSRGQDSYEQYF.

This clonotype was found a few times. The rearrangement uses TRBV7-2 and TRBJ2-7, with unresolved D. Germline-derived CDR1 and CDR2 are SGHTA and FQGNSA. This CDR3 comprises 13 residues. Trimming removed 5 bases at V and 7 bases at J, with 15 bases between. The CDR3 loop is CASSPAGVGEQYF. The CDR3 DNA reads TGTGCCAGCAGCCCGGCCGGAGTAGGGGAGCAGTACTTC.

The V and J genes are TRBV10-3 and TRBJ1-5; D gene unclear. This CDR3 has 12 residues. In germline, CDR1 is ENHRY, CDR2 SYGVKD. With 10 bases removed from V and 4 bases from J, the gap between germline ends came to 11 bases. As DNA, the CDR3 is TGTGCCACCCGAACAGAGAATCAGCCCCAGCATTTT. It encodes CATRTENQPQHF.

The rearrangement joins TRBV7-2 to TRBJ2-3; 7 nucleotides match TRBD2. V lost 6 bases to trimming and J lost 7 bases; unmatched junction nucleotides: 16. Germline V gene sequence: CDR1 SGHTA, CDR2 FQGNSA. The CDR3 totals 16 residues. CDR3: CASSLGTSGKSYTQYF. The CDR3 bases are TGTGCCAGCAGTCTCGGGACCAGCGGGAAATCGTATACGCAGTATTTT.

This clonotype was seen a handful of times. CDR3 sequence reads: CSAGERELAYNEQFF. The CDR3 DNA reads as TGCAGTGCTGGGGAGCGGGAGTTGGCCTACAATGAGCAGTTCTTC. The genes are TRBV20-1 and TRBJ2-1; 8 bases line up with TRBD2. V shed 5 bases, J shed 2 bases, and the junction held 8 bases outside the gene matches. Per the germline V gene, CDR1 is DFQATT and CDR2 is SNEGSKA (reference sequence). The CDR3 has 15 residues.

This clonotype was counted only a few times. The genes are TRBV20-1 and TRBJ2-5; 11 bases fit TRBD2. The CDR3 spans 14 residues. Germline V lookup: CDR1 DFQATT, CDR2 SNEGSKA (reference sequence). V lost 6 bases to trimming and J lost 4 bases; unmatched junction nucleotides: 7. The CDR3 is CSAKTSGKSETQYF. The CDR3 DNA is TGCAGTGCAAAGACTAGCGGGAAATCAGAGACCCAGTACTTC.

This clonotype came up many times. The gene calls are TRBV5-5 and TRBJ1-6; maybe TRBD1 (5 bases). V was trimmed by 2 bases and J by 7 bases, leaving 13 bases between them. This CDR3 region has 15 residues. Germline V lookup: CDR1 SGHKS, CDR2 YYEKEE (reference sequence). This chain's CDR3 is CASSFRQTRNSPLHF. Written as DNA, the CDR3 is TGTGCCAGCAGCTTTAGACAGACCCGAAATTCACCCCTCCACTTT.

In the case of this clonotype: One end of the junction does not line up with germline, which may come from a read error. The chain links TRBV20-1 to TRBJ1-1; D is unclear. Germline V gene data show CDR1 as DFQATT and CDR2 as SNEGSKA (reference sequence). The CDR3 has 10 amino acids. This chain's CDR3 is CSARQTVAFF. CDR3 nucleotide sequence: TGCAGTGCTAGACAGACTGTAGCTTTCTTT.

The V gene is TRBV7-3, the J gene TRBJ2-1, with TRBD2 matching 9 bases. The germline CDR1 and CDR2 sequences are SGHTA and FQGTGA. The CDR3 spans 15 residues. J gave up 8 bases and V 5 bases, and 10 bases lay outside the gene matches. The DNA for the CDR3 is TGTGCCAGCAGCCAAACGGGACTAGCTACGGATGAGCAGTTCTTC. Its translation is CASSQTGLATDEQFF.